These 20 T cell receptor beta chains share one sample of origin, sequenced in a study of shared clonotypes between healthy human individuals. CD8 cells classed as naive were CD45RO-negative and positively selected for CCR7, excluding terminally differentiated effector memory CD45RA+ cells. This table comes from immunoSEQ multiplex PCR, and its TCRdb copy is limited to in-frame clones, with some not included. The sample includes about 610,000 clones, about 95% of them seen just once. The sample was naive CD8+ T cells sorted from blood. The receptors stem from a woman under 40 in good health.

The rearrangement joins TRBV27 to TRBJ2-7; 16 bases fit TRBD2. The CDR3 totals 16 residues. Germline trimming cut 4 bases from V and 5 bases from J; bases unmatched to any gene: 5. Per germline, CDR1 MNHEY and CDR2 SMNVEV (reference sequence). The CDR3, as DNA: TGTGCCAGCAGTTCCGGGACTAGCGGGAGGGGCAACGAGCAGTACTTC. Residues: CASSSGTSGRGNEQYF.

CDR3 DNA: TGTGCCAGCAGTTACGGGCTTTACACTGAAGCTTTCTTT. It yields the protein CASSYGLYTEAFF. V is TRBV6-5 and J is TRBJ1-1; D gene unclear. This CDR3 has 13 amino acids. V was clipped by 2 bases and J by 3 bases, with 7 bases between them. The V gene's germline CDR1 is MNHEY and CDR2 SVGAGI.

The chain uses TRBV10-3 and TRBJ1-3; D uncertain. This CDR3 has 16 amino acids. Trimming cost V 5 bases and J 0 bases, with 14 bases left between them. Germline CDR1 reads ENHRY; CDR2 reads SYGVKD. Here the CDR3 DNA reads TGTGCCATCAGTTCATTCACGGAGGGCTCTGGAAACACCATATATTTT. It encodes CAISSFTEGSGNTIYF.

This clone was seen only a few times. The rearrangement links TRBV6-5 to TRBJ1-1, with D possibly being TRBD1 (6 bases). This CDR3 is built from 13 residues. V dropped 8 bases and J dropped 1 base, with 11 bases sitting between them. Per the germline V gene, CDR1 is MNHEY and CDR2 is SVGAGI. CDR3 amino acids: CASYRTANTEAFF. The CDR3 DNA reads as TGTGCCAGCTACAGGACAGCGAACACTGAAGCTTTCTTT.

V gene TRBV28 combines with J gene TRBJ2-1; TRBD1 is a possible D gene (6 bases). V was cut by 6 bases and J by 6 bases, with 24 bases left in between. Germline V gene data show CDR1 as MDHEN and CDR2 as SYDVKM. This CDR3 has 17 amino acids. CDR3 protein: CASRYPSQGPGGNEQFF. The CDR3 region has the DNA TGTGCCAGCAGATATCCCTCACAGGGCCCAGGTGGCAATGAGCAGTTCTTC.

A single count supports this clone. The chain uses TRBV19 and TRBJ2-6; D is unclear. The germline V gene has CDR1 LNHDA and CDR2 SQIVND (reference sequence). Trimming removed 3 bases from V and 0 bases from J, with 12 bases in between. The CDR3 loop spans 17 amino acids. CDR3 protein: CASSIMVGYSGANVLTF. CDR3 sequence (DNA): TGTGCCAGTAGTATCATGGTAGGGTACTCTGGGGCCAACGTCCTGACTTTC.

The CDR3 sequence is CASSDGGFTEAFF. For the CDR3, the DNA is TGTGCCAGCAGTGATGGGGGTTTCACTGAAGCTTTCTTT. The chain has TRBV6-1 and TRBJ1-1; weak D call: TRBD1 (5 bases). The V gene's germline CDR1 is MNHNS and CDR2 SASEGT. V shed 3 bases and J shed 4 bases, with 9 bases lying between them. The CDR3 covers 13 residues.

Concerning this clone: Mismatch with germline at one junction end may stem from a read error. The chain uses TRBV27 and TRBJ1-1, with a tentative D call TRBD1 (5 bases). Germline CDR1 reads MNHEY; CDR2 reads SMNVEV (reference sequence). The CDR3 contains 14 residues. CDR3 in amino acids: CASSFSGRNAEAFF. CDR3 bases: TGTGCCAGCAGTTTCTCAGGGAGGAACGCTGAAGCTTTCTTT.

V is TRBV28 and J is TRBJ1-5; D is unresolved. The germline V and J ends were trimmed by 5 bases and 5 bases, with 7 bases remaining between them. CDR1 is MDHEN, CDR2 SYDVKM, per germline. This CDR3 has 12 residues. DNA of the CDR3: TGTGCCAGCAGTACCCCGTATCAGCCCCAGCATTTT. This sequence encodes CASSTPYQPQHF.

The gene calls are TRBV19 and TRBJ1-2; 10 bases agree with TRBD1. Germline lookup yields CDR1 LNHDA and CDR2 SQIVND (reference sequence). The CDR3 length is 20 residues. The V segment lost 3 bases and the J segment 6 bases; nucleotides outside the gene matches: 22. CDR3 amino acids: CASSIQLTPDRDRGLDGYTF. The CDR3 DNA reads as TGTGCCAGTAGTATCCAATTAACCCCAGACCGGGACAGGGGTTTAGATGGCTACACCTTC.

CDR3 bases: TGTGCCAGCAGTGAAGCGCGTCGAGGCACAGAGACCCAGTACTTC. Its protein is CASSEARRGTETQYF. The rearrangement joins TRBV2 to TRBJ2-5; unclear D gene. There are 15 residues in the CDR3. Germline CDR1 reads SNHLY; CDR2 reads FYNNEI. V lost 0 bases and J 4 bases, leaving 12 bases between the germline ends.

CDR3 region: CASSWGRGLYEQYF. The CDR3, as DNA: TGTGCCAGCAGTTGGGGAAGAGGACTCTACGAGCAGTACTTC. The chain links TRBV27 to TRBJ2-7, with a tentative D call TRBD2 (5 bases). The V end was cut by 4 bases, the J end by 3 bases, with 13 bases between. Looked up from germline, CDR1 is MNHEY and CDR2 is SMNVEV (reference sequence). The CDR3 covers 14 residues.

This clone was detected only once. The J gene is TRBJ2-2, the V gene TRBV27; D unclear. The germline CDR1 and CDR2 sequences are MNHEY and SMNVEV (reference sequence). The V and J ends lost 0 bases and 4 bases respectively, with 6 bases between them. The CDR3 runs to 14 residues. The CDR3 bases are TGTGCCAGCAGTTTATCAGTCGTCACCGGGGAGCTGTTTTTT. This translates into CASSLSVVTGELFF.

CDR3 residues: CATRTAQAYEQYF. Here the CDR3 DNA reads TGTGCCACCCGGACAGCCCAAGCCTACGAGCAGTACTTC. The rearrangement joins TRBV2 to TRBJ2-7, with a tentative D call TRBD1 (6 bases). V lost 10 bases and J 2 bases, leaving 15 bases between the germline ends. Germline CDR1 is SNHLY and CDR2 is FYNNEI. The length of the CDR3 is 13 residues.

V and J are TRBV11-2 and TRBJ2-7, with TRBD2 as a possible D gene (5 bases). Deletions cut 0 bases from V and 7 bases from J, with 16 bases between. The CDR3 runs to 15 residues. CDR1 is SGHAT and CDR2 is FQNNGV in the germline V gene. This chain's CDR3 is CASSLEKLDWVEQYF. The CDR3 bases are TGTGCCAGCAGCTTAGAGAAGCTGGACTGGGTGGAGCAGTACTTC.

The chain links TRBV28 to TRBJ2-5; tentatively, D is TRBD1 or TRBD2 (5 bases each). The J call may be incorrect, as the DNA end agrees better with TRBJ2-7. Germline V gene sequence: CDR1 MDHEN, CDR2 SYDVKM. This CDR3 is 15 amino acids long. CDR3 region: CASSFIGTISYEQYF. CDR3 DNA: TGTGCCAGCAGTTTTATCGGGACCATCTCCTACGAGCAGTACTTC.

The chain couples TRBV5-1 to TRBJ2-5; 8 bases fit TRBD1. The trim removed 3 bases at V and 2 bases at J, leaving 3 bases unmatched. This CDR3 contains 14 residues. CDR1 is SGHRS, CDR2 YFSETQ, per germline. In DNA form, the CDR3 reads TGCGCCAGCAGCTCCTGGGACAGGCAAGAGACCCAGTACTTC. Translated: CASSSWDRQETQYF.

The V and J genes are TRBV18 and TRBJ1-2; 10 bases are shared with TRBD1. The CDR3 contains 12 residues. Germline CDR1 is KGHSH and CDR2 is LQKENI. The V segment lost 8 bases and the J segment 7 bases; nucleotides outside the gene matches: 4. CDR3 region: CASLRTGGGYTF. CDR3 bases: TGTGCCAGCCTCCGGACAGGGGGTGGCTACACCTTC.

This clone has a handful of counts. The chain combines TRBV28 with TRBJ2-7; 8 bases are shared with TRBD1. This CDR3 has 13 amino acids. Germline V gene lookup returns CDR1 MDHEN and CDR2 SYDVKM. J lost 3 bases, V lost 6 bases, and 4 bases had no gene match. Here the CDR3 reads CASRRTGIYEQYF. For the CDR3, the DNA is TGTGCCAGCAGACGGACAGGGATCTACGAGCAGTACTTC.

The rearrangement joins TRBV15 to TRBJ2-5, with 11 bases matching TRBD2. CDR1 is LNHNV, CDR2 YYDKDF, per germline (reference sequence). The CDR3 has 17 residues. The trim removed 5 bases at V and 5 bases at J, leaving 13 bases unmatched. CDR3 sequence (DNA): TGTGCCACCAGCCCCACGATACTAGCGGGAGTCGCGGAGACCCAGTACTTC. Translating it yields CATSPTILAGVAETQYF.